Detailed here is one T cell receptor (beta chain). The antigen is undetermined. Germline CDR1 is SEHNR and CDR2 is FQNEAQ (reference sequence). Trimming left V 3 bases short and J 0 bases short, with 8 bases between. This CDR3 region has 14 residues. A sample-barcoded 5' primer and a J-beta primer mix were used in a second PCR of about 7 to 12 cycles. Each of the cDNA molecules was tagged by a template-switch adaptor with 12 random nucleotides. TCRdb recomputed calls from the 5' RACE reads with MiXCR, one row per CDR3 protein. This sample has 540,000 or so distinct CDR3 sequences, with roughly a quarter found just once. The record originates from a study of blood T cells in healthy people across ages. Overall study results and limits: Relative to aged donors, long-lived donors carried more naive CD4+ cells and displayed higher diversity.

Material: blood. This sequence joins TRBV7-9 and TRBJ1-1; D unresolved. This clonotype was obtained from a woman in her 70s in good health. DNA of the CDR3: TGTGCCAGCAGCTTTGAGTCAGTGAACACTGAAGCTTTCTTT. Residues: CASSFESVNTEAFF.